This TCR beta chain originates from a study of cytomegalovirus exposure and HLA in healthy donors. Study-level information: Most donors, 70% to 85% of over 350 genotyped, fell in the Caucasian-associated ancestry cluster.

Turning to this clone: Antigen specificity is unknown.

This CDR3 region has 14 residues. The V segment lost 3 bases and the J segment 2 bases; nucleotides outside the gene matches: 5. Germline assignment: CDR1 SQVTM and CDR2 ANQGSEA. A multiplex PCR was run with 60 Vbeta primers and 13 Jbeta primers. Original methodology: A later analysis tallied about 80 million unique TCR beta chains, some 10 million of them shared. Profiled with immunoSEQ multiplex PCR; TCRdb holds only in-frame clones, not every one. The DNA gave D and trimming, while V, J and clone size come from that table. Among more than 95,000 clones listed, around 82% were seen once. Points from the study as a whole: A prior analysis recorded that most TCR beta V segments were productive about 87% or about 30% of the time.

This receptor was taken from a woman aged 18-29 years in good health and CMV-seropositive. Sequenced sample: PBMCs. The V and J genes are TRBV29-1 and TRBJ2-5; 8 nucleotides align to TRBD2. In DNA, the CDR3 is TGCAGCGTTGATTTTCAGCGGGGGCAAGAGACCCAGTACTTC. Amino acids: CSVDFQRGQETQYF.